These 10 T cell receptor beta chains were all obtained from the same sample, sequenced in a study of shared clonotypes between healthy human individuals. Sequencing was performed with immunoSEQ multiplex PCR; in TCRdb, only in-frame clones are kept and a portion is missing. The table records approximately 1,000,000 clones, 78% of them present only once. Material: memory CD4+ T cells from PBMCs. As to subset: CD45RA-negative fraction. These receptors were collected from a man between 18 and 29 years old in good health. Some clones in this sample may be carry-over from other donors' samples.

Here the CDR3 DNA reads TGTGCCAGCAGTGCCGGGAACCAAGAGACCCAGTACTTC. Residues: CASSAGNQETQYF. This chain connects TRBV25-1 to TRBJ2-5; TRBD2 is a possible D gene (5 bases). Germline CDR1 MGHDK, CDR2 SYGVNS. This CDR3 contains 13 residues. Trimming shortened V by 4 bases and J by 0 bases, and 6 bases separated the two germline ends.

The chain carries TRBV2 and TRBJ2-1; 12 bases are a match to TRBD2. Germline CDR1 reads SNHLY; CDR2 reads FYNNEI. CDR3 length equals 15 residues. V shed 2 bases and J 9 bases; nucleotides not matched to a gene: 5. The CDR3, as DNA: TGTGCCAGCAGTGAAACACTAGCGGGAGGTGGTGAGCAGTTCTTC. Its translation: CASSETLAGGGEQFF.

The chain couples TRBV5-1 to TRBJ2-1, with no clear D. Trimming pared 0 bases from V and 4 bases from J, leaving 8 bases between. The germline V gene encodes CDR1 SGHRS and CDR2 YFSETQ. The length of the CDR3 is 14 residues. The CDR3 DNA follows: TGCGCCAGCAGCTTGGTACAGCTTTACAATGAGCAGTTCTTC. Amino acids: CASSLVQLYNEQFF. Full variable domain (missing parts from reference TRBV5-1 and TRBJ2-1): KAGVTQTPRYLIKTRGQQVTLSCSPISGHRSVSWYQQTPGQGLQFLFEYFSETQRNKGNFPGRFSGRQFSNSRSEMNVSTLELGDSALYLCASSLVQLYNEQFFGPGTRLTVL.

The chain couples TRBV19 to TRBJ2-1; 10 bases agree with TRBD2. There are 15 residues in the CDR3. Germline V gene sequence: CDR1 LNHDA, CDR2 SQIVND (reference sequence). J lost 6 bases, V lost 6 bases, and 8 bases had no gene match. CDR3 DNA sequence: TGTGCCAGTAGGCCGCTAGCGGGAGATTTCAATGAGCAGTTCTTC. It yields the protein CASRPLAGDFNEQFF.

The chain uses TRBV29-1 and TRBJ2-3; TRBD2 aligns across 12 bases. V dropped 6 bases and J dropped 5; count of bases not matched to a gene: 6. This CDR3 spans 14 amino acids. The V gene's germline CDR1 is SQVTM and CDR2 ANQGSEA. DNA for the CDR3: TGCAGCGTCGCCAAGGGACTAGCGGGAGATACGCAGTATTTT. Its translation: CSVAKGLAGDTQYF.

The chain carries TRBV6-1 and TRBJ2-7; D perhaps matches TRBD1 (6 bases). Trimming stripped 5 bases from V and 5 bases from J, with 16 bases between. Germline V gene lookup returns CDR1 MNHNS and CDR2 SASEGT. The CDR3 extends over 14 amino acids. CDR3 region: CASSPQGSSHEQYF. For the CDR3, the DNA is TGTGCCAGCAGTCCACAGGGTTCGTCCCACGAGCAGTACTTC.

The chain carries TRBV5-1 and TRBJ2-7, with D possibly TRBD2 on 5 matching bases. The CDR3 runs 15 residues. Germline CDR1 reads SGHRS; CDR2 reads YFSETQ. Trimming left V 6 bases short and J 4 bases short, with 20 bases between. CDR3 protein: CASTPGVAAKYEQYF. The CDR3 DNA sequence: TGCGCCAGCACCCCCGGGGTGGCAGCAAAGTACGAGCAGTACTTC.

This chain connects TRBV27 to TRBJ1-2, with TRBD1 as a possible D gene (6 bases). This CDR3 region has 14 residues. V dropped 4 bases and J dropped 3 bases, with 12 bases sitting between them. Germline CDR1 is MNHEY and CDR2 is SMNVEV (reference sequence). The CDR3: CASSSGATDYGYTF. The CDR3 region has the DNA TGTGCCAGCAGTTCAGGGGCGACTGACTATGGCTACACCTTC.

The gene calls are TRBV2 and TRBJ1-5; D is uncertain. The CDR3 loop spans 15 amino acids. V was pared by 3 bases and J by 1 base, with 10 bases between. The germline V gene has CDR1 SNHLY and CDR2 FYNNEI. CDR3 bases: TGTGCCAGCAGTGAGATGGGCAAGAGCAATCAGCCCCAGCATTTT. It translates to CASSEMGKSNQPQHF. Complete variable domain (other parts from reference TRBV2 and TRBJ1-5): EPEVTQTPSHQVTQMGQEVILRCVPISNHLYFYWYRQILGQKVEFLVSFYNNEISEKSEIFDDQFSVERPDGSNFTLKIRSTKLEDSAMYFCASSEMGKSNQPQHFGDGTRLSIL.

This clone was seen only a few times. The V and J genes are TRBV5-5 and TRBJ2-1; the D gene is possibly TRBD2 (6 bases). The V end lost 5 bases, the J end lost 0 bases, and 18 bases lay between the germline ends. The CDR3 is 17 residues long. Germline values: CDR1 SGHKS, CDR2 YYEKEE (reference sequence). The CDR3 here is CASRASAVSVSYNEQFF. The CDR3 DNA is TGTGCCAGCAGGGCTAGCGCGGTGAGTGTCTCCTACAATGAGCAGTTCTTC.